A selection of T cell receptor beta chains follows, all from one sample in a study of T-cell reconstitution after alpha-beta-depleted transplantation in children. TCRdb re-called the PCR reads with MiXCR, one entry per CDR3 protein. The data hold around 530,000 distinct CDR3 sequences, with approximately 32% observed a single time. Sequencing used PBMCs from the stem cell graft donor, obtained from the stem cell graft. The receptors were sampled from a human donor who donated a stem cell graft to a child with aplastic anemia. CDR3s include the opening cysteine and the closing phenylalanine or tryptophan. Fields, in order: J gene, D gene, V gene, clone size, CDR3 protein, CDR3 DNA. D genes are given only for firm matches. A row's size may be missing; if present it is once, few, many or a size class.

J: TRBJ1-1; D: NA; V: TRBV29-1; size: NA; CDR3: CSVHRSNTEAFF; DNA: TGCAGCGTTCACAGGTCTAACACTGAAGCTTTCTTT
J: TRBJ1-1; D: NA; V: TRBV6-1; size: few; CDR3: CASRFEAEAFF; DNA: TGTGCCAGCAGATTCGAGGCTGAAGCTTTCTTT
J: TRBJ1-6; D: NA; V: TRBV11-2; size: NA; CDR3: CASSTRTTQGQGQNSPLHF; DNA: TGTGCCAGCAGCACCCGGACCACTCAGGGGCAGGGTCAAAATTCACCCCTCCACTTT
J: TRBJ2-7; D: NA; V: TRBV10-3; size: NA; CDR3: CAIKADHLSYEQYF; DNA: TGTGCCATCAAGGCGGATCACCTCTCCTACGAGCAGTACTTC
J: TRBJ2-6; D: NA; V: TRBV2; size: NA; CDR3: CASARRSGANVLTF; DNA: TGTGCCAGCGCCCGGCGTTCTGGGGCCAACGTCCTGACTTTC
J: TRBJ2-1; D: NA; V: TRBV9; size: NA; CDR3: CASSVRGFSYNEQFF; DNA: TGTGCCAGCAGCGTAAGGGGGTTTTCCTACAATGAGCAGTTCTTC
J: TRBJ2-5; D: TRBD2; V: TRBV29-1; size: NA; CDR3: CSVAGLAGGQETQYF; DNA: TGCAGCGTCGCGGGACTAGCGGGAGGGCAAGAGACCCAGTACTTC
J: TRBJ2-3; D: NA; V: TRBV24-1; size: NA; CDR3: CASSDEFTDTQYF; DNA: TGTGCCTCTAGCGACGAGTTCACAGATACGCAGTATTTT
J: TRBJ2-2; D: NA; V: TRBV7-3; size: few; CDR3: CASSYKTGGNTGELFF; DNA: TGTGCCAGCAGCTATAAGACAGGAGGGAACACCGGGGAGCTGTTTTTT
J: TRBJ2-1; D: NA; V: TRBV5-6; size: few; CDR3: CASSPTGPPYNEQFF; DNA: TGTGCCAGCAGCCCCACAGGGCCCCCCTACAATGAGCAGTTCTTC
J: TRBJ2-5; D: TRBD1; V: TRBV25-1; size: once; CDR3: CASSEDRLQETQYF; DNA: TGTGCCAGCAGTGAGGACAGGCTGCAAGAGACCCAGTACTTC
J: TRBJ2-2; D: TRBD2; V: TRBV7-2; size: NA; CDR3: CASSLRGLAGQTGELFF; DNA: TGTGCCAGCAGCTTAAGAGGACTAGCGGGTCAAACCGGGGAGCTGTTTTTT
J: TRBJ2-1; D: TRBD2; V: TRBV12-3/TRBV12-4; size: few; CDR3: CASSLTSRYNEQFF; DNA: TGTGCCAGCAGTTTGACTAGCCGATACAATGAGCAGTTCTTC
J: TRBJ2-7; D: NA; V: TRBV27; size: NA; CDR3: CASGLSLDSAYYEQYF; DNA: TGTGCCAGCGGGCTTTCCCTGGACAGCGCCTACTACGAGCAGTACTTC
J: TRBJ2-7; D: TRBD2; V: TRBV20-1; size: few; CDR3: CSASPGGNEQYF; DNA: TGCAGTGCTTCCCCGGGGGGAAACGAGCAGTACTTC
J: TRBJ2-1; D: TRBD2; V: TRBV9; size: NA; CDR3: CASSGKRGTYNEQFF; DNA: TGTGCCAGCAGCGGCAAGCGGGGAACCTACAATGAGCAGTTCTTC
J: TRBJ2-5; D: NA; V: TRBV4-3; size: few; CDR3: CASSPSTGLETQYF; DNA: TGCGCCAGCAGCCCGAGCACAGGGCTAGAGACCCAGTACTTC
J: TRBJ2-3; D: NA; V: TRBV29-1; size: NA; CDR3: CSGSGTGSTDTQYF; DNA: TGCAGCGGTTCTGGGACGGGAAGCACAGATACGCAGTATTTT
J: TRBJ2-3; D: NA; V: TRBV7-9; size: NA; CDR3: CASSWDVDTQYF; DNA: TGTGCCAGCAGCTGGGACGTTGATACGCAGTATTTT
J: TRBJ2-7; D: NA; V: TRBV28; size: NA; CDR3: CASSLLGLTYEQYF; DNA: TGTGCCAGCAGTTTGTTAGGACTAACCTACGAGCAGTACTTC
J: TRBJ2-3; D: TRBD2; V: TRBV7-9; size: NA; CDR3: CASSPTSGRSADTQYF; DNA: TGTGCCAGCAGCCCGACTAGCGGGAGGTCGGCAGATACGCAGTATTTT
J: TRBJ2-7; D: NA; V: TRBV7-2; size: few; CDR3: CASSLREGEQYF; DNA: TGTGCCAGCAGCTTAAGGGAAGGCGAGCAGTACTTC
J: TRBJ1-6; D: NA; V: TRBV20-1; size: few; CDR3: CSARSGTNNSPLHF; DNA: TGCAGTGCTAGGTCCGGGACAAATAATTCACCCCTCCACTTT
J: TRBJ2-6; D: TRBD1; V: TRBV6-2/TRBV6-3; size: NA; CDR3: CASSYPSRGGLSGANVLTF; DNA: TGTGCCAGCAGTTACCCTTCAAGAGGGGGCCTCTCTGGGGCCAACGTCCTGACTTTC
J: TRBJ2-3; D: NA; V: TRBV5-1; size: NA; CDR3: CASSLARGTDTQYF; DNA: TGCGCCAGCAGCTTGGCCAGGGGCACAGATACGCAGTATTTT
J: TRBJ1-1; D: NA; V: TRBV29-1; size: few; CDR3: CSVENFGQLNTEAFF; DNA: TGCAGCGTTGAAAACTTCGGACAGCTGAACACTGAAGCTTTCTTT
J: TRBJ1-5; D: NA; V: TRBV3-1; size: few; CDR3: CASSPQAGFDQPQHF; DNA: TGTGCCAGCAGCCCTCAGGCGGGGTTTGATCAGCCCCAGCATTTT
J: TRBJ2-1; D: TRBD2; V: TRBV4-3; size: few; CDR3: CASSSRTSGQGTGEQFF; DNA: TGCGCCAGCAGCTCGCGGACTAGCGGGCAAGGCACGGGTGAGCAGTTCTTC
J: TRBJ1-2; D: NA; V: TRBV29-1; size: NA; CDR3: CSVAQDSYGYTF; DNA: TGCAGCGTTGCCCAAGACAGCTATGGCTACACCTTC
J: TRBJ2-7; D: NA; V: TRBV7-3; size: NA; CDR3: CASSVAGHYEQYF; DNA: TGTGCCAGCAGCGTCGCCGGGCACTACGAGCAGTACTTC
J: TRBJ1-1; D: NA; V: TRBV7-2; size: once; CDR3: CASSPGHAEAFF; DNA: TGTGCCAGCAGCCCCGGACATGCTGAAGCTTTCTTT
J: TRBJ1-2; D: NA; V: TRBV19; size: NA; CDR3: CASTLDLANYGYTF; DNA: TGTGCCAGTACCTTGGACCTGGCTAACTATGGCTACACCTTC
J: TRBJ1-2; D: NA; V: TRBV30; size: NA; CDR3: CAWSTHPTATNYGYTF; DNA: TGTGCCTGGAGTACACACCCGACGGCCACTAACTATGGCTACACCTTC
J: TRBJ2-3; D: NA; V: TRBV7-6; size: few; CDR3: CASSLAPKDGQYF; DNA: TGTGCCAGCAGCTTAGCCCCAAAGGATGGGCAGTATTTT
J: TRBJ2-1; D: NA; V: TRBV7-2; size: NA; CDR3: CAGRVVGEVGEQFF; DNA: TGTGCCGGCCGGGTGGTGGGAGAGGTCGGTGAGCAGTTCTTC
J: TRBJ2-5; D: NA; V: TRBV10-3; size: NA; CDR3: CAIRESGRGAGTQYF; DNA: TGTGCCATCCGTGAATCCGGGAGAGGGGCCGGGACCCAGTACTTC
J: TRBJ2-7; D: TRBD1; V: TRBV7-9; size: NA; CDR3: CASSLGLGQGSDEQYF; DNA: TGTGCCAGCAGCTTAGGGCTGGGACAGGGGTCCGACGAGCAGTACTTC
J: TRBJ1-2; D: TRBD1; V: TRBV29-1; size: few; CDR3: CSVPLKQGAYGYTF; DNA: TGCAGCGTTCCCCTAAAACAGGGGGCCTATGGCTACACCTTC
J: TRBJ2-7; D: TRBD2; V: TRBV18; size: few; CDR3: CASLGTRGAYEQYF; DNA: TGTGCCAGCCTAGGGACTAGAGGGGCTTACGAGCAGTACTTC
J: TRBJ1-1; D: NA; V: TRBV10-3; size: NA; CDR3: CAISESVGRAFF; DNA: TGTGCCATCAGTGAGTCGGTCGGGAGAGCTTTCTTT
J: TRBJ2-5; D: TRBD1; V: TRBV29-1; size: NA; CDR3: CSVGTGIGETQYF; DNA: TGCAGCGTTGGGACAGGGATTGGGGAGACCCAGTACTTC
J: TRBJ2-7; D: TRBD1; V: TRBV12-3/TRBV12-4; size: few; CDR3: CASSLRGRIEQYF; DNA: TGTGCCAGCAGTTTAAGGGGGCGCATCGAGCAGTACTTC
J: TRBJ2-5; D: TRBD1; V: TRBV24-1; size: once; CDR3: CATSDWTGGEKTQYF; DNA: TGTGCCACCAGTGATTGGACAGGGGGGGAAAAGACCCAGTACTTC
J: TRBJ2-5; D: NA; V: TRBV20-1; size: NA; CDR3: CSARKTVQETQYF; DNA: TGCAGTGCTAGGAAGACAGTCCAAGAGACCCAGTACTTC
J: TRBJ2-1; D: TRBD2; V: TRBV7-2; size: NA; CDR3: CASSLELANEQLF; DNA: TGTGCCAGCAGCTTAGAACTAGCGAATGAGCAGTTGTTC
J: TRBJ2-2; D: NA; V: TRBV4-2; size: many; CDR3: CASLSGANTGELFF; DNA: TGTGCCAGCCTGAGCGGAGCGAACACCGGGGAGCTGTTTTTT
J: TRBJ1-1; D: NA; V: TRBV5-1; size: few; CDR3: CASRETGNEAFF; DNA: TGCGCCAGCCGAGAAACAGGGAACGAAGCTTTCTTT
J: TRBJ2-5; D: NA; V: TRBV14; size: few; CDR3: CASSQDLVGETQYF; DNA: TGTGCCAGCAGCCAAGATTTGGTGGGAGAGACCCAGTACTTC
J: TRBJ2-3; D: TRBD2; V: TRBV5-5; size: few; CDR3: CASRRGAGATDTQYF; DNA: TGTGCCAGCAGACGGGGAGCGGGAGCAACAGATACGCAGTATTTT
J: TRBJ2-1; D: NA; V: TRBV12-3/TRBV12-4; size: NA; CDR3: CASSFSAGEQFF; DNA: TGTGCCAGCAGTTTCTCGGCAGGTGAGCAGTTCTTC
J: TRBJ2-2; D: NA; V: TRBV5-1; size: NA; CDR3: CASSLAADDTGELFF; DNA: TGCGCCAGCAGCTTGGCGGCGGACGACACCGGGGAGCTGTTTTTT
J: TRBJ2-3; D: NA; V: TRBV7-2; size: few; CDR3: CASSLKGNQFGDTQYF; DNA: TGTGCCAGCAGCTTGAAAGGAAATCAGTTCGGAGATACGCAGTATTTT
J: TRBJ2-7; D: NA; V: TRBV5-5; size: few; CDR3: CASSLAGQPHHEQYF; DNA: TGTGCCAGCAGCTTGGCCGGACAGCCCCACCACGAGCAGTACTTC
J: TRBJ1-2; D: NA; V: TRBV25-1; size: NA; CDR3: CASSVRGRQADFYGYTF; DNA: TGTGCCAGCAGTGTGAGGGGGAGACAGGCAGACTTCTATGGCTACACCTTC
J: TRBJ1-1; D: TRBD1; V: TRBV6-4; size: NA; CDR3: CASSLSNRNRDRGFEAFF; DNA: TGTGCCAGCAGTTTAAGTAATCGGAACCGGGACAGGGGCTTTGAAGCTTTCTTT
J: TRBJ2-2; D: NA; V: TRBV7-9; size: few; CDR3: CASSLIQGTGELFF; DNA: TGTGCCAGCAGCTTAATTCAGGGAACCGGGGAGCTGTTTTTT
J: TRBJ2-3; D: NA; V: TRBV3-1; size: NA; CDR3: CASSHGGSWYTDTQYF; DNA: TGTGCCAGCAGCCACGGAGGGAGTTGGTACACAGATACGCAGTATTTT